The next 5 T cell receptor beta chains were all read from a single sample in a study of blood T cell repertoires in COVID-19. Using immunoSEQ multiplex PCR, the repertoire was profiled, and TCRdb retains in-frame clones only, with some absent. Of about 62,000 clones in the sample, around 87% were seen once. The sample consisted of peripheral blood. All receptors come from a woman aged 55-69 years with COVID-19, enrolled during active disease.

In its sample, this clone was seen a few times. This chain links TRBV19 with TRBJ2-7, with 8 bases lining up with TRBD1. The CDR3 has 14 amino acids. The J segment lost 4 bases and the V segment lost 4 bases, leaving 6 bases of the junction unmatched. Germline lookup yields CDR1 LNHDA and CDR2 SQIVND (reference sequence). CDR3 in amino acids: CASSTSGQAYEQYF. The CDR3 nucleotides read TGTGCCAGTAGTACCTCGGGACAGGCGTACGAGCAGTACTTC. The full variable domain, rest sourced from reference TRBV19 and TRBJ2-7, is DGGITQSPKYLFRKEGQNVTLSCEQNLNHDAMYWYRQDPGQGLRLIYYSQIVNDFQKGDIAEGYSVSREKKESFPLTVTSAQKNPTAFYLCASSTSGQAYEQYFGPGTRLTVT.

This rearrangement joins TRBV5-1 to TRBJ2-5; a possible D gene is TRBD2 (6 bases). The germline V gene encodes CDR1 SGHRS and CDR2 YFSETQ. Deletions cut 2 bases from V and 2 bases from J, with 13 bases between. The CDR3 contains 15 residues. The CDR3 sequence is CASSFSRDLQETQYF. Written as DNA, the CDR3 is TGCGCCAGCAGCTTTTCCCGGGACTTACAAGAGACCCAGTACTTC.

The gene calls are TRBV30 and TRBJ1-6; D not resolved. The V end lost 2 bases, the J end lost 4 bases, and 6 bases lay between the germline ends. This CDR3 comprises 13 residues. Looked up from germline, CDR1 is GTSNPN and CDR2 is SVGIG (reference sequence). CDR3 loop: CAWSPGYNSPLHF. CDR3 DNA sequence: TGTGCCTGGAGTCCAGGTTATAATTCACCCCTCCACTTT. The complete variable domain, with remaining parts taken from reference TRBV30 and TRBJ1-6, reads SQTIHQWPATLVQPVGSPLSLECTVEGTSNPNLYWYRQAAGRGLQLLFYSVGIGQISSEVPQNLSASRPQDRQFILSSKKLLLSDSGFYLCAWSPGYNSPLHFGNGTRLTVT.

The chain links TRBV7-2 to TRBJ1-1; D is undetermined. The germline CDR1 and CDR2 sequences are SGHTA and FQGNSA. The CDR3 is 13 amino acids. V lost 1 base, J lost 5 bases, and 8 bases lay in between. CDR3 region: CASSLVRGTEAFF. CDR3 DNA: TGTGCCAGCAGCTTAGTTCGAGGGACTGAAGCTTTCTTT.

The CDR3 region has the DNA TGTGCCAGCAGCCCTAGCGGGAGCGGAACCGGGGAGCTGTTTTTT. The encoded protein is CASSPSGSGTGELFF. The genes are TRBV7-3 and TRBJ2-2, with 10 bases fitting TRBD2. Germline CDR1 reads SGHTA; CDR2 reads FQGTGA. The CDR3 runs to 15 residues. V dropped 5 bases and J dropped 5; count of bases not matched to a gene: 5.